This TCR beta chain was found in a study of OX40 agonist ivuxolimab in advanced cancers. Assay used: immunoSEQ multiplex PCR; TCRdb lists only in-frame clones, some missing. In the table there are 60,000 to 70,000 clones, roughly 87% of which are singletons. The TCR comes from an adult with an advanced solid tumor such as melanoma, head and neck, liver or kidney cancer. This material consisted of CD4+ or CD8+ T cells sorted from blood, taken in a trial of the OX40 agonist ivuxolimab.

The CDR3 region has the DNA TGTGCCAGCAACCAACAGCCTTCCTCTGGAAACACCATATATTTT. This codes for CASNQQPSSGNTIYF. The V and J genes are TRBV28 and TRBJ1-3; D is undetermined. The CDR3 extends over 15 amino acids. V lost 7 bases and J lost 0, with 13 bases in between. Germline-derived CDR1 and CDR2 are MDHEN and SYDVKM.